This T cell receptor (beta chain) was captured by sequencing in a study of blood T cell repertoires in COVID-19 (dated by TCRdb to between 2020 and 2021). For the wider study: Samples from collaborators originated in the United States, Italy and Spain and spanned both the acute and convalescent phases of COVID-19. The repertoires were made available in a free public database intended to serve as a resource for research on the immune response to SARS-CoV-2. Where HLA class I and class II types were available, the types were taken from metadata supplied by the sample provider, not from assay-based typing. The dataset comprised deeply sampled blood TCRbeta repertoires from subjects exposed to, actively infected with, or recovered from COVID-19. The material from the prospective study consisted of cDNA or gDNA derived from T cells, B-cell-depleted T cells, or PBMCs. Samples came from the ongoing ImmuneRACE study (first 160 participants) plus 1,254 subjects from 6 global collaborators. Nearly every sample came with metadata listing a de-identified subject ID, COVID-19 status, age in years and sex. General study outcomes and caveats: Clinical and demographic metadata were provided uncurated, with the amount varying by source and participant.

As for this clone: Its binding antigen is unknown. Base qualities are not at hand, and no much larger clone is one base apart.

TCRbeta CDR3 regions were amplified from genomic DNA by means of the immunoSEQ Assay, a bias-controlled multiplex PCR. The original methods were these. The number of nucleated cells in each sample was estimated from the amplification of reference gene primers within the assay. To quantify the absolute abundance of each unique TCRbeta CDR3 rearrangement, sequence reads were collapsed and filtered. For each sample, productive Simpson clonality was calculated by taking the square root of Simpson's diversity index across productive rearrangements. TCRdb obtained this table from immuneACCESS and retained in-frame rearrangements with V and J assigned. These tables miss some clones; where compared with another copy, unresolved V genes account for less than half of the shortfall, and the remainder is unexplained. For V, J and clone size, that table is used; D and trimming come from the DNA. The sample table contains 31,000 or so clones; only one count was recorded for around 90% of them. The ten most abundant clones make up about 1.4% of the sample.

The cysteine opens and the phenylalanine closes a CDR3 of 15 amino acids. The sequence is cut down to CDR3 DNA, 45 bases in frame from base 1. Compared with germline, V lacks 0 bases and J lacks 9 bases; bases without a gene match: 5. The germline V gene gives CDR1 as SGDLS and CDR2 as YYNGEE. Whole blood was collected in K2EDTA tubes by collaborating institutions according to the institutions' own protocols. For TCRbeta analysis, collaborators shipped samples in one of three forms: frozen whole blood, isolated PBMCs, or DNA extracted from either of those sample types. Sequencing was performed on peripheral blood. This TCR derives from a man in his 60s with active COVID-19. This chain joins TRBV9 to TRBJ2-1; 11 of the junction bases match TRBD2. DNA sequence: TGTGCCAGCAGCGTAGCTAGCGGGGGGTTTGGTGAGCAGTTCTTC. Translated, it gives CASSVASGGFGEQFF. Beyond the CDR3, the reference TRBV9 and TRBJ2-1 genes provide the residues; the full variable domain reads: DSGVTQTPKHLITATGQRVTLRCSPRSGDLSVYWYQQSLDQGLQFLIQYYNGEERAKGNILERFSAQQFPDLHSELNLSSLELGDSALYFCASSVASGGFGEQFFGPGTRLTVL.